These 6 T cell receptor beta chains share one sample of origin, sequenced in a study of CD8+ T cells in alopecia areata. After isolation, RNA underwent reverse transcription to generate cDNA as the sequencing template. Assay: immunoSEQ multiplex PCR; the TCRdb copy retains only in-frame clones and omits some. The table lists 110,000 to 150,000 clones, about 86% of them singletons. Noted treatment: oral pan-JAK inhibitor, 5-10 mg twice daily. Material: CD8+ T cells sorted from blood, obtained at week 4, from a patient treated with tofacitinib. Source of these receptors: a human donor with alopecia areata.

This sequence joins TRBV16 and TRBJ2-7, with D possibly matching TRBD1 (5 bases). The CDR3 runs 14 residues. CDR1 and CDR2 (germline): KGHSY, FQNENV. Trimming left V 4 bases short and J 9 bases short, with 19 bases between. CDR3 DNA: TGTGCCAGCAGCCCCGGTTTTCCAGGGTGGGTGCAGTACTTC. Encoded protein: CASSPGFPGWVQYF.

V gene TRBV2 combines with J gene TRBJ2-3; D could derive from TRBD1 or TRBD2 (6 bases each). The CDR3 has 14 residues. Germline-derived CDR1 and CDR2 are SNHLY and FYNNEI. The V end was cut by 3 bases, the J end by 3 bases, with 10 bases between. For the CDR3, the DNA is TGTGCCAGCAGTGATCGGGGGCCAACAGATACGCAGTATTTT. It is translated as CASSDRGPTDTQYF.

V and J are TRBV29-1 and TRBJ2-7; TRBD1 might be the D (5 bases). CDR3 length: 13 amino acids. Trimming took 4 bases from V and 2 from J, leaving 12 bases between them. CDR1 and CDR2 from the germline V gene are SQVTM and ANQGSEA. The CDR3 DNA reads TGCAGCGTTGTCCCGCAGGGTCCCTACGAGCAGTACTTC. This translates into CSVVPQGPYEQYF.

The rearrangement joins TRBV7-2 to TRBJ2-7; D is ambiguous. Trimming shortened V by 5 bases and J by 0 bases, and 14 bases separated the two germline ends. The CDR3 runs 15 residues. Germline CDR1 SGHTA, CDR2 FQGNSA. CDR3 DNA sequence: TGTGCCAGCAGCCTGCCGACGGACCCCTCCTACGAGCAGTACTTC. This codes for CASSLPTDPSYEQYF.

CDR3 nucleotide sequence: TGTGCCAGCAGCGATACTAGCGGGAGGGCCCCAGATACGCAGTATTTT. Amino acid sequence: CASSDTSGRAPDTQYF. J is TRBJ2-3 and V is TRBV7-8; TRBD2 agrees at 13 bases. Trimming at V came to 5 bases and at J to 4 bases, leaving 6 bases not matched to a gene. The CDR3 extends over 16 amino acids. The germline gives CDR1 SGHVS, CDR2 FQNEAQ.

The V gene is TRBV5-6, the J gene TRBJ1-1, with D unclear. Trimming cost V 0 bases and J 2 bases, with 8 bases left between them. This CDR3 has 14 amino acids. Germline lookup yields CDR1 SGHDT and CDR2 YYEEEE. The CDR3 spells CASSLAGSNTEAFF. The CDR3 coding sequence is TGTGCCAGCAGCTTGGCTGGGTCCAACACTGAAGCTTTCTTT.